Listed below are T cell receptor beta chains from one sample, sequenced in a study of a mutant IDH1 vaccine in newly diagnosed glioma. These receptors have no identified antigens. Libraries were prepared by immunoSEQ multiplex PCR; TCRdb keeps only in-frame clonotypes and omits some of them. This table has roughly 86,000 clones, 85% to 90% appearing once. The source material was PBMCs, sampled from a glioma patient whose treatment included an IDH1 peptide vaccine. These receptors came from a woman in her fifties or sixties with glioma. The CDR3 runs from the conserved cysteine through the conserved F or W. A D gene is named only where the DNA matches it firmly. The size of a clone is reported for some rows only, either as once, few or many, or as a class for expanded clones.

TRBJ2-3 | TRBV9 | . | . | CASSDTSTDTQYF | TGTGCCAGCAGCGATACTAGCACAGATACGCAGTATTTT
TRBJ1-1 | TRBV5-1 | . | . | CASSFDVNTEAFF | TGCGCCAGCAGCTTCGACGTGAACACTGAAGCTTTCTTT
TRBJ1-4 | TRBV23-1 | . | . | CASSHPGLAEKLFF | TGCGCTAGCAGTCACCCGGGGTTGGCTGAAAAACTGTTTTTT
TRBJ1-2 | TRBV10-3 | . | . | CAISESEALYGYTF | TGTGCCATCAGTGAGTCGGAGGCCCTTTATGGCTACACCTTC
TRBJ2-1 | TRBV19 | . | TRBD1 | CASSPNRGPDNEQFF | TGTGCCAGTAGTCCTAACAGGGGGCCGGACAATGAGCAGTTCTTC
TRBJ1-4 | TRBV28 | . | TRBD1 | CASSSGTANEKLFF | TGTGCCAGCAGTTCCGGGACAGCTAATGAAAAACTGTTTTTT
TRBJ2-1 | TRBV7-9 | . | TRBD2 | CASSLAFLAAYEQFF | TGTGCCAGCAGCTTAGCGTTTCTAGCGGCCTATGAGCAGTTCTTC
TRBJ2-6 | TRBV5-1 | . | . | CASSLGREGANVLTF | TGCGCCAGCAGCTTGGGGCGAGAGGGGGCCAACGTCCTGACTTTC
TRBJ1-2 | TRBV2 | . | TRBD1 | CASSVQGTTNGYTF | TGTGCCAGCAGTGTACAGGGGACTACTAATGGCTACACCTTC
TRBJ2-5 | TRBV29-1 | . | . | CSVLKVGRTRTETQYF | TGCAGCGTTCTAAAGGTAGGACGGACCAGAACGGAGACCCAGTACTTC
TRBJ2-7 | TRBV7-2 | . | TRBD1 | CASRFPGQGRYEQYF | TGTGCCAGCAGGTTCCCGGGACAGGGGAGATACGAGCAGTACTTC
TRBJ2-3 | TRBV29-1 | . | . | CSVEGQGGGTDTQYF | TGCAGCGTCGAAGGGCAGGGTGGGGGCACAGATACGCAGTATTTT
TRBJ2-1 | TRBV2 | . | . | CASRAGDGSYNEQFF | TGTGCCAGCAGGGCAGGGGATGGCTCCTACAATGAGCAGTTCTTC
TRBJ1-5 | TRBV6-1 | . | TRBD1 | CASSEVGGGGQPQHF | TGTGCCAGCAGTGAAGTGGGAGGGGGCGGGCAGCCCCAGCATTTT
TRBJ2-1 | TRBV29-1 | . | TRBD1 | CSVGRDRGYNEQFF | TGCAGCGTTGGGAGGGACAGGGGTTACAATGAGCAGTTCTTC
TRBJ1-1 | TRBV5-1 | . | . | CASSLQPGRGTEAFF | TGCGCCAGCAGCTTACAGCCAGGCCGGGGGACTGAAGCTTTCTTT
TRBJ1-1 | TRBV6-6 | . | . | CASTLRGEAFF | TGTGCCAGCACACTTCGCGGTGAAGCTTTCTTT
TRBJ1-6 | TRBV5-1 | . | TRBD1 | CASSPRTGGNSPLHF | TGCGCCAGCAGCCCCCGGACAGGGGGGAATTCACCCCTCCACTTT
TRBJ2-1 | TRBV7-8 | . | . | CASSLVGGTIYNEQFF | TGTGCCAGCAGCTTAGTAGGGGGAACTATTTACAATGAGCAGTTCTTC
TRBJ2-1 | TRBV5-1 | . | TRBD2 | CASSLDRTSGRGEQFF | TGCGCCAGCAGCCTGGACAGGACTAGCGGGAGAGGTGAGCAGTTCTTC
TRBJ2-3 | TRBV5-1 | . | . | CASSSETDTQYF | TGCGCCAGCAGCTCAGAAACAGATACGCAGTATTTT
TRBJ1-3 | TRBV6-5 | . | . | CASSFIGIGNTIYF | TGTGCCAGCAGTTTCATAGGGATCGGAAACACCATATATTTT
TRBJ2-3 | TRBV28 | . | TRBD2 | CASSSPTSGRAWYTQYF | TGTGCCAGCAGTTCACCGACTAGCGGGAGGGCCTGGTATACGCAGTATTTT
TRBJ2-1 | TRBV5-1 | . | TRBD2 | CASSPLAGSYNEQFF | TGCGCCAGCAGCCCCCTAGCGGGATCCTACAATGAGCAGTTCTTC
TRBJ1-2 | TRBV19 | . | . | CASNPDRRINYGYTF | TGTGCCAGTAACCCAGACAGAAGAATTAACTATGGCTACACCTTC
TRBJ2-7 | TRBV18 | . | TRBD1 | CASSLRDRGHEQYF | TGTGCCAGCTCACTCCGGGACAGGGGACACGAGCAGTACTTC
TRBJ2-1 | TRBV11-2 | once | TRBD2 | CASRPSGRAGVNEQFF | TGTGCCAGCAGGCCTAGCGGGAGGGCTGGGGTCAATGAGCAGTTCTTC
TRBJ1-4 | TRBV7-9 | . | TRBD1 | CASSQRDRGLEKLFF | TGTGCCAGCAGCCAACGCGACAGGGGGCTTGAAAAACTGTTTTTT
TRBJ1-1 | TRBV6-5 | once | TRBD1 | CASSGQGVTEAFF | TGTGCCAGCAGTGGACAGGGGGTCACTGAAGCTTTCTTT
TRBJ2-2 | TRBV19 | . | . | CASSRLGNTGELFF | TGTGCCAGTAGTAGGTTGGGGAACACCGGGGAGCTGTTTTTT
TRBJ2-6 | TRBV5-1 | . | TRBD1 | CASSGPGTGIVGANVLTF | TGCGCCAGCAGCGGACCCGGGACAGGGATAGTAGGGGCCAACGTCCTGACTTTC
TRBJ1-1 | TRBV9 | . | . | CASSAPTGVNTEAFF | TGTGCCAGCAGCGCTCCCACGGGAGTAAACACTGAAGCTTTCTTT
TRBJ2-1 | TRBV7-9 | . | TRBD2 | CASSQRTSVDFNEQFF | TGTGCCAGCAGCCAACGGACTAGCGTAGACTTCAATGAGCAGTTCTTC
TRBJ1-1 | TRBV6-5 | once | TRBD1 | CASSYSDRGQSSEAFF | TGTGCCAGCAGTTACTCGGACAGGGGGCAGTCCTCTGAAGCTTTCTTT
TRBJ2-7 | TRBV5-4 | . | . | CASSFDRSYEQYF | TGTGCCAGCAGCTTCGACAGGTCCTACGAGCAGTACTTC
TRBJ2-7 | TRBV27 | once | . | CASSQTRTAVSSYEQYF | TGTGCCAGCAGTCAGACCCGGACGGCCGTCAGCTCCTACGAGCAGTACTTC
TRBJ1-5 | TRBV5-6 | . | TRBD1 | CASSSMTGGQPQHF | TGTGCCAGCAGCTCCATGACAGGGGGCCAGCCCCAGCATTTT
TRBJ2-7 | TRBV15 | . | TRBD2 | CATSSWTSGLKGHEQYF | TGTGCCACCAGCAGCTGGACTAGCGGCCTTAAAGGCCACGAGCAGTACTTC
TRBJ1-2 | TRBV27 | . | TRBD1 | CASSSHRGGGYTF | TGTGCCAGCAGTTCTCACAGGGGAGGGGGCTACACCTTC
TRBJ2-5 | TRBV30 | . | . | CAWSDYPETQYF | TGTGCCTGGAGTGACTACCCAGAGACCCAGTACTTC
TRBJ2-2 | TRBV29-1 | . | . | CSVDDGAGELFF | TGCAGCGTTGACGATGGCGCCGGGGAGCTGTTTTTT
TRBJ1-1 | TRBV28 | . | . | CASSLYSTEAFF | TGTGCCAGCAGCCTATATAGCACTGAAGCTTTCTTT